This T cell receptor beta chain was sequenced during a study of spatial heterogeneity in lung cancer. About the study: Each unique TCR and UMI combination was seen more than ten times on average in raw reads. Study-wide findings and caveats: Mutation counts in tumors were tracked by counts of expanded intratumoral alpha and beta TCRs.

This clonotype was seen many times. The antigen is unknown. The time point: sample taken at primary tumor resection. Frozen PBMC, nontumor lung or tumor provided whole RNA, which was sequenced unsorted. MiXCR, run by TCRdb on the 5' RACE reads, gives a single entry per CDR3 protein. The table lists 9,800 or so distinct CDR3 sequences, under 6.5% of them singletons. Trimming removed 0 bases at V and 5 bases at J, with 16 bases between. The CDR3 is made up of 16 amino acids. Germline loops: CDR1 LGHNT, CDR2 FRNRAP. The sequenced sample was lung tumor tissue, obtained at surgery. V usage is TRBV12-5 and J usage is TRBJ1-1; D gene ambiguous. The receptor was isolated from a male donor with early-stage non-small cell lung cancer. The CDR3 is CASGLVKTPLGTEAFF. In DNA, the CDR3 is TGTGCTAGTGGTTTGGTAAAGACCCCCCTGGGGACTGAAGCTTTCTTT.